Many counts were recorded for the clone carrying this TCR beta chain. This entry belongs to a study of T-cell reconstitution after alpha-beta-depleted transplantation in children. Germline V gene lookup returns CDR1 ENHRY and CDR2 SYGVKD. V lost 5 bases, J lost 4 bases, and 13 bases lay in between. This CDR3 spans 14 amino acids. As it was prepared, the TCRbeta library received unique molecular identifiers. From the PCR reads, TCRdb called clonotypes with MiXCR, one entry per CDR3 protein. The sample carries approximately 400,000 distinct CDR3 sequences, roughly 11% recorded once. The clonotype was recovered from a human donor who donated a stem cell graft to a child with acute myeloid leukemia. The specimen was PBMCs from the stem cell graft donor, collected from the stem cell graft. The chain combines TRBV10-3 with TRBJ2-3; a possible D gene is TRBD2 (5 bases). The CDR3 spells CAISSVGSADTQYF. Written as DNA, the CDR3 is TGTGCCATCAGTTCGGTGGGGAGTGCAGATACGCAGTATTTT.